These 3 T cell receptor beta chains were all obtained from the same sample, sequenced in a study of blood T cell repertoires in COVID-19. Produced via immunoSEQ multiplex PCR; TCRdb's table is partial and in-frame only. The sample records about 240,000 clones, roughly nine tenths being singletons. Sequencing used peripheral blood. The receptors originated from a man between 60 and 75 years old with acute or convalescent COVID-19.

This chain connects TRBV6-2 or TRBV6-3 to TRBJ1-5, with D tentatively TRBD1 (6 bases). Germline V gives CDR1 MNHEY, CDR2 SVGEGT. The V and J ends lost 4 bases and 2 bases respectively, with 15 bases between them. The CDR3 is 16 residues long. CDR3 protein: CASSSGTTGRNQPQHF. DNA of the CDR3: TGTGCCAGCAGTTCCGGTACCACAGGGCGCAATCAGCCCCAGCATTTT.

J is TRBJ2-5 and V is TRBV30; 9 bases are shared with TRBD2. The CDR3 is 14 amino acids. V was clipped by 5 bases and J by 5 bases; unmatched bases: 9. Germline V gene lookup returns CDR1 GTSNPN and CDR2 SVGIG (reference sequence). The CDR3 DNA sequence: TGTGCCTGGTCTTTAGCGGGAGTCGGGGAGACCCAGTACTTC. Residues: CAWSLAGVGETQYF.

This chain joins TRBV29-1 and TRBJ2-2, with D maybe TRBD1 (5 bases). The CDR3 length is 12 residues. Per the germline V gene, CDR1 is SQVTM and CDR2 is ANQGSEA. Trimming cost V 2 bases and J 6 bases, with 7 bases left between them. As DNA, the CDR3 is TGCAGCGTTGAAACAGGTTCCGGGGAGCTGTTTTTT. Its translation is CSVETGSGELFF.